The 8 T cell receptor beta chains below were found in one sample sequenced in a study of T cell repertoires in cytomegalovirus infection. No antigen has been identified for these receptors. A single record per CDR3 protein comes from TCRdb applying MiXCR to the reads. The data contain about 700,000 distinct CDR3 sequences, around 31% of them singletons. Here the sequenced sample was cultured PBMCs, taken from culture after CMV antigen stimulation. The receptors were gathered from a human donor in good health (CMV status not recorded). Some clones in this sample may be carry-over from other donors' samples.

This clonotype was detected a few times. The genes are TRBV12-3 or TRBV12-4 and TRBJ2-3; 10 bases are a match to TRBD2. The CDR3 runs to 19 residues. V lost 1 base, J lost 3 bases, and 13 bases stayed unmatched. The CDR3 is CASSLGLAGGLGSTDTQYF. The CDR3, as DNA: TGTGCCAGCAGTTTAGGTTTAGCGGGAGGTCTCGGGTCGACAGATACGCAGTATTTT.

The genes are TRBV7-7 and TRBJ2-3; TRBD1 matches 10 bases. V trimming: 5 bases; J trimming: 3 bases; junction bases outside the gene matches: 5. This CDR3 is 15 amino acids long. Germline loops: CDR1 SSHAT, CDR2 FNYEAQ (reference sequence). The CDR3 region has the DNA TGTGCCAGCAGCCGAGGGACAGGGGAAACAGATACGCAGTATTTT. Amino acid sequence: CASSRGTGETDTQYF.

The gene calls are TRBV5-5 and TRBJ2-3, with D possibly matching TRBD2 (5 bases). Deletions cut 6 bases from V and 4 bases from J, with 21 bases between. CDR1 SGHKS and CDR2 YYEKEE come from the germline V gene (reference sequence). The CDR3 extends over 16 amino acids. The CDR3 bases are TGTGCCAGCACCATTTCTCCCCGGGGAACGGCAGATACGCAGTATTTT. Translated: CASTISPRGTADTQYF.

Here the CDR3 reads CASSSTDSQETQYF. In DNA form, the CDR3 reads TGTGCCAGCAGCTCAACGGACAGCCAAGAGACCCAGTACTTC. This chain links TRBV7-9 with TRBJ2-5; tentative D call: TRBD1 (6 bases). CDR3 length equals 14 residues. The V end lost 4 bases, the J end lost 1 base, and 10 bases lay between the germline ends. The germline V gene encodes CDR1 SEHNR and CDR2 FQNEAQ (reference sequence).

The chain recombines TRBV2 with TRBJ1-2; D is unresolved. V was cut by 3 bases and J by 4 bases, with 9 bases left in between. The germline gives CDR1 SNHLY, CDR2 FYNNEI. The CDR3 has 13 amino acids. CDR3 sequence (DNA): TGTGCCAGCAGTGATGAAGGGAGCTATGGCTACACCTTC. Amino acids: CASSDEGSYGYTF. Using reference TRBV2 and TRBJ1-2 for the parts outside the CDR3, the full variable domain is EPEVTQTPSHQVTQMGQEVILRCVPISNHLYFYWYRQILGQKVEFLVSFYNNEISEKSEIFDDQFSVERPDGSNFTLKIRSTKLEDSAMYFCASSDEGSYGYTFGSGTRLTVV.

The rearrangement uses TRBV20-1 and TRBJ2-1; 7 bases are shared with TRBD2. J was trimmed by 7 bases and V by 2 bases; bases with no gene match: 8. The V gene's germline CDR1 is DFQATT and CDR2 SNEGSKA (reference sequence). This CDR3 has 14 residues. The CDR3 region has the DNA TGCAGTGCTAGAACCAGCGGGACCCGGAATGAGCAGTTCTTC. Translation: CSARTSGTRNEQFF.

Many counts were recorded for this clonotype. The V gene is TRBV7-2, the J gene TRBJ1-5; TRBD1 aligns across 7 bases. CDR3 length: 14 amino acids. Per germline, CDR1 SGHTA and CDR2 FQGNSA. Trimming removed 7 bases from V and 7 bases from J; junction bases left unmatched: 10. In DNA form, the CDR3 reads TGTGCCAGCAAAAAGACAGGGAACGGACAGCCCCAGCATTTT. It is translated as CASKKTGNGQPQHF.

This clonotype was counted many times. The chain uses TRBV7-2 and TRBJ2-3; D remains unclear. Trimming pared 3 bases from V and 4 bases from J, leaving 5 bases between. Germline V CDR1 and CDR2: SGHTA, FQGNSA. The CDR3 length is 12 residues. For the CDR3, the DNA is TGTGCCAGCAGCTTTGGTTCAGATACGCAGTATTTT. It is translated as CASSFGSDTQYF.